This entry lists 30 T cell receptor beta chains sequenced from one sample in a study of control samples from healthy donors and cancer patients. This table comes from immunoSEQ multiplex PCR, and its TCRdb copy is limited to in-frame clones, with some not included. The sample contains about 130,000 clones, about 94% of which appear only once. The sample consisted of PBMCs. The receptor source for this set is a man in his sixties with colorectal cancer.

The gene calls are TRBV7-2 and TRBJ2-7; 8 nucleotides line up with TRBD1. The CDR3 extends over 14 amino acids. V trimming: 5 bases; J trimming: 2 bases; junction bases outside the gene matches: 5. CDR1 and CDR2 from the germline V gene are SGHTA and FQGNSA. Here the CDR3 reads CASSTSDRAYEQYF. CDR3 coding DNA: TGTGCCAGCAGCACGTCGGACAGGGCCTACGAGCAGTACTTC. Full variable domain (rest looked up from reference TRBV7-2 and TRBJ2-7): GAGVSQSPSNKVTEKGKDVELRCDPISGHTALYWYRQSLGQGLEFLIYFQGNSAPDKSGLPSDRFSAERTGGSVSTLTIQRTQQEDSAVYLCASSTSDRAYEQYFGPGTRLTVT.

This chain connects TRBV9 to TRBJ1-1; the D gene is possibly TRBD1 (6 bases). This CDR3 is built from 14 residues. With 4 bases removed from V and 2 bases from J, the gap between germline ends came to 12 bases. CDR1 SGDLS and CDR2 YYNGEE come from the germline V gene. CDR3 coding DNA: TGTGCCAGCAGCCCCGGACAGAGAAACACTGAAGCTTTCTTT. Encoded protein: CASSPGQRNTEAFF.

The chain combines TRBV19 with TRBJ2-7, with 7 bases matching TRBD1. Trimming removed 1 base from V and 2 bases from J; junction bases left unmatched: 8. This CDR3 comprises 16 residues. Germline V gene data show CDR1 as LNHDA and CDR2 as SQIVND (reference sequence). CDR3 coding DNA: TGTGCCAGTAGTATAGGTGCATGGCAGGGGGCCTACGAGCAGTACTTC. It codes for CASSIGAWQGAYEQYF.

This rearrangement joins TRBV6-5 to TRBJ1-5, with 7 bases that match TRBD1. V lost 5 bases, J lost 6 bases, and 4 bases stayed unmatched. The V gene's germline CDR1 is MNHEY and CDR2 SVGAGI. The CDR3 consists of 13 residues. CDR3 protein: CASSRTGAQPQHF. As DNA, the CDR3 is TGTGCCAGCAGTAGAACAGGGGCTCAGCCCCAGCATTTT.

The J gene is TRBJ2-5, the V gene TRBV6-5; the match to TRBD2 covers 13 bases. The CDR3 has 15 residues. With V trimmed by 8 bases and J by 1 base, 4 bases remained unmatched. Germline CDR1 is MNHEY and CDR2 is SVGAGI. The CDR3 DNA reads TGTGCCAGCCGGACTAGCGGGGGCTTCCAAGAGACCCAGTACTTC. It is translated as CASRTSGGFQETQYF.

V is TRBV24-1 and J is TRBJ1-5; TRBD1 matches at 8 bases. CDR1 is KGHDR, CDR2 SFDVKD, per germline. The CDR3 covers 18 residues. CDR3 residues: CATHQGQGANYSNQPQHF. The CDR3 DNA follows: TGTGCTACACATCAGGGGCAGGGGGCCAATTATAGCAATCAGCCCCAGCATTTT.

This chain connects TRBV28 to TRBJ2-5; tentatively, D is TRBD1 or TRBD2 (5 bases each). The CDR3 is 15 amino acids. Looked up from germline, CDR1 is MDHEN and CDR2 is SYDVKM. V lost 4 bases and J 2 bases, leaving 14 bases between the germline ends. The CDR3 region has the DNA TGTGCCAGCAGTTCCGCCGGGACGGGACAAGAGACCCAGTACTTC. Protein: CASSSAGTGQETQYF.

This rearrangement joins TRBV5-1 to TRBJ2-2; TRBD1 agrees at 7 bases. CDR1 SGHRS and CDR2 YFSETQ come from the germline V gene. The CDR3 contains 15 residues. The junction had 5 bases not matched to a gene; V was cut back by 4 bases and J by 2 bases. The CDR3 sequence is CASSITGVNTGELFF. The CDR3 DNA reads as TGCGCCAGCAGCATCACAGGGGTAAACACCGGGGAGCTGTTTTTT.

The chain uses TRBV20-1 and TRBJ2-3; D gene unclear. Germline V lookup: CDR1 DFQATT, CDR2 SNEGSKA (reference sequence). Trimming cost V 3 bases and J 4 bases, with 5 bases left between them. The length of the CDR3 is 11 residues. CDR3 in DNA: TGCAGTGCTAGCTCCCCAGATACGCAGTATTTT. This codes for CSASSPDTQYF.

This rearrangement joins TRBV12-3 or TRBV12-4 to TRBJ1-1; D is possibly TRBD1 (5 bases). The V and J ends lost 6 bases and 7 bases respectively, with 9 bases between them. The CDR3 is made up of 11 amino acids. Here the CDR3 reads CASSLGVEAFF. CDR3 bases: TGTGCCAGCAGCCTAGGGGTTGAAGCTTTCTTT.

V and J are TRBV18 and TRBJ1-2, with 9 bases matching TRBD1. Germline V CDR1 and CDR2: KGHSH, LQKENI. Germline trimming cut 0 bases from V and 6 bases from J; bases unmatched to any gene: 11. The CDR3 has 17 amino acids. The CDR3 sequence: CASSPPGQGGGGHGYTF. The CDR3 DNA follows: TGTGCCAGCTCACCACCGGGACAGGGTGGAGGAGGTCATGGCTACACCTTC.

The chain joins TRBV19 to TRBJ1-5; D ambiguous. Germline V gene lookup returns CDR1 LNHDA and CDR2 SQIVND (reference sequence). With 7 bases removed from V and 5 bases from J, the gap between germline ends came to 12 bases. The CDR3 is 13 amino acids. The CDR3 DNA is TGTGCCAGTAAAGGCAGCGACGATCAGCCCCAGCATTTT. Amino acid sequence: CASKGSDDQPQHF.

The V call is TRBV12-3 or TRBV12-4, the J call TRBJ1-2; the match to TRBD1 covers 7 bases. V lost 6 bases to trimming and J lost 6 bases; unmatched junction nucleotides: 4. The CDR3 loop spans 12 amino acids. CDR3 amino acids: CASSLTGDGYTF. For the CDR3, the DNA is TGTGCCAGCAGCCTAACAGGGGATGGCTACACCTTC.

The rearrangement links TRBV19 to TRBJ1-5; 7 bases line up with TRBD1. This CDR3 contains 15 residues. V shed 5 bases, J shed 4 bases, and the junction held 8 bases outside the gene matches. Germline V gene sequence: CDR1 LNHDA, CDR2 SQIVND (reference sequence). The CDR3 loop is CASSSQGIRNQPQHF. CDR3 coding DNA: TGTGCCAGTAGTTCACAGGGGATCCGAAATCAGCCCCAGCATTTT.

The gene calls are TRBV6-5 and TRBJ1-2, with D hard to call. The CDR3 is 13 residues long. V was pared by 2 bases and J by 6 bases, with 10 bases between. The V gene's germline CDR1 is MNHEY and CDR2 SVGAGI. Here the CDR3 DNA reads TGTGCCAGCAGTTACCCAGGAGGGAATGGCTACACCTTC. Translation: CASSYPGGNGYTF.

The CDR3 bases are TGTGCCAGCGGGGGACAGGGCAACTATGGCTACACCTTC. This translates into CASGGQGNYGYTF. V and J are TRBV2 and TRBJ1-2; 9 bases line up with TRBD1. After removal of 8 bases from V and 2 bases from J, the junction contained 3 bases not matched to a gene. Germline-derived CDR1 and CDR2 are SNHLY and FYNNEI. The CDR3 is 13 amino acids.

This clone came up once. The chain combines TRBV6-6 with TRBJ2-1, with 11 bases fitting TRBD1. Per the germline V gene, CDR1 is MNHNY and CDR2 is SVGAGI (reference sequence). The CDR3 sequence is 16 residues long. Trimming removed 3 bases from V and 5 bases from J; junction bases left unmatched: 6. In DNA, the CDR3 is TGTGCCAGCAGTTATCCTCCGGGACAGGGGGACAATGAGCAGTTCTTC. This sequence encodes CASSYPPGQGDNEQFF.

Turning to this clone: Other DNA variants within this sample encode the same CDR3. The rearrangement links TRBV6-5 to TRBJ2-7; 7 nucleotides match TRBD1. The junction had 4 bases not matched to a gene; V was cut back by 6 bases and J by 2 bases. CDR3 size: 13 residues. Per the germline V gene, CDR1 is MNHEY and CDR2 is SVGAGI. The CDR3 here is CASSRDRAYEQYF. In nucleotides, the CDR3 is TGTGCCAGCAGCCGAGACAGGGCCTACGAGCAGTACTTC.

This clone was counted only a few times. The chain couples TRBV5-1 to TRBJ1-1, with 8 bases aligning to TRBD1. V dropped 1 base and J dropped 0; count of bases not matched to a gene: 2. From germline, CDR1 is SGHRS and CDR2 YFSETQ. This CDR3 comprises 15 residues. CDR3 residues: CASSLSGQVNTEAFF. Here the CDR3 DNA reads TGCGCCAGCAGCTTGTCGGGACAGGTGAACACTGAAGCTTTCTTT.

With respect to this clone: An end of the junction differs from the germline gene, which may be a read error. The V gene is TRBV5-1, the J gene TRBJ1-3, with 9 bases aligning to TRBD1. Germline V gene lookup returns CDR1 SGHRS and CDR2 YFSETQ. The CDR3 has 19 residues. The CDR3 reads CASSWKATGGRGSGSTIYF. The CDR3 nucleotides read TGCGCCAGCAGCTGGAAGGCCACAGGGGGCCGGGGCTCTGGAAGCACCATATATTTT.

This chain joins TRBV27 and TRBJ2-7; tentative D call: TRBD2 (6 bases). This CDR3 has 16 residues. The germline CDR1 and CDR2 sequences are MNHEY and SMNVEV (reference sequence). V lost 6 bases and J lost 0, with 18 bases in between. CDR3 protein: CASSKSSRGDSYEQYF. The DNA of the CDR3 is TGTGCCAGCAGCAAAAGTTCGCGGGGCGACTCCTACGAGCAGTACTTC.

This chain joins TRBV2 and TRBJ1-1, with D possibly being TRBD1 (5 bases). Germline CDR1 reads SNHLY; CDR2 reads FYNNEI. This CDR3 is 13 amino acids long. Trimming took 5 bases from V and 1 from J, leaving 8 bases between them. CDR3 region: CASSPRGNTEAFF. The CDR3 region has the DNA TGTGCCAGCAGTCCAAGGGGGAACACTGAAGCTTTCTTT.

This clone was picked up one time. The chain links TRBV4-1 to TRBJ2-1; the D is unclear. The CDR3 is 13 residues long. The V and J ends lost 4 bases and 9 bases respectively, with 13 bases between them. Germline lookup yields CDR1 MGHRA and CDR2 YSYEKL. This CDR3 reads CASSLAGLGEQFF. The DNA of the CDR3 is TGCGCCAGCAGCCTCGCTGGGCTCGGTGAGCAGTTCTTC.

V usage is TRBV21-1 and J usage is TRBJ2-5; TRBD2, as called in the table, went unchecked against the DNA. TRBV21-1 is assigned pseudogene status. The CDR3 has 17 residues. CDR3 region: CASSAKFGLAGGKTQYF. CDR3 DNA: TGTGCCAGCAGCGCTAAGTTTGGACTAGCGGGGGGGAAGACCCAGTACTTC.

The V gene is TRBV9, the J gene TRBJ1-2; 7 nucleotides line up with TRBD1. Germline V gene lookup returns CDR1 SGDLS and CDR2 YYNGEE. This CDR3 is 16 amino acids long. V trimming: 0 bases; J trimming: 0 bases; junction bases outside the gene matches: 5. CDR3 sequence: CASSVASQGANYGYTF. CDR3 coding DNA: TGTGCCAGCAGCGTAGCTAGCCAGGGGGCTAACTATGGCTACACCTTC.

V and J are TRBV11-2 and TRBJ1-4; tentative D call: TRBD1 (5 bases). Germline V gene lookup returns CDR1 SGHAT and CDR2 FQNNGV. With 3 bases removed from V and 8 bases from J, the gap between germline ends came to 22 bases. The length of the CDR3 is 17 residues. The CDR3 region is CASSLRNKGARDEKLFF. The CDR3 coding sequence is TGTGCCAGCAGCTTGAGAAATAAGGGCGCGCGGGACGAAAAACTGTTTTTT.

The V and J genes are TRBV27 and TRBJ1-1; 8 nucleotides align to TRBD1. Germline CDR1 reads MNHEY; CDR2 reads SMNVEV (reference sequence). The CDR3 totals 15 residues. The V gene end was trimmed by 4 bases and the J gene end by 5 bases; junction bases not matched to a gene: 9. The CDR3 nucleotides read TGTGCCAGCAGTTCGGCAGGGGGCGAAGGAACTGAAGCTTTCTTT. Protein sequence: CASSSAGGEGTEAFF.

The rearrangement links TRBV12-3 or TRBV12-4 to TRBJ1-6, with TRBD1 identical over 7 bases. The CDR3 contains 13 residues. The V segment lost 7 bases and the J segment 10 bases; nucleotides outside the gene matches: 7. This CDR3 reads CASTLRGESPLHF. The CDR3 DNA is TGTGCCAGCACCCTCAGGGGGGAATCACCCCTCCACTTT.

The V call is TRBV7-2, the J call TRBJ1-5; tentative D call: TRBD1 (5 bases). Germline V CDR1 and CDR2: SGHTA, FQGNSA. V was pared by 2 bases and J by 4 bases, with 9 bases between. The CDR3 runs 14 residues. The CDR3 DNA reads as TGTGCCAGCAGCTTACGGGGCGGGAATCAGCCCCAGCATTTT. This codes for CASSLRGGNQPQHF. The full variable domain, completed using reference TRBV7-2 and TRBJ1-5, is GAGVSQSPSNKVTEKGKDVELRCDPISGHTALYWYRQSLGQGLEFLIYFQGNSAPDKSGLPSDRFSAERTGGSVSTLTIQRTQQEDSAVYLCASSLRGGNQPQHFGDGTRLSIL.

CDR3 in DNA: TGTGCCAGCAGTTTAGGACCACGGTTCTCTGGAAACACCATATATTTT. Amino acid sequence: CASSLGPRFSGNTIYF. V is TRBV27 and J is TRBJ1-3, with D unresolved. The CDR3 is made up of 16 amino acids. Trimming took off 2 bases at V and 0 bases at J, with 11 bases between the two ends. Looked up from germline, CDR1 is MNHEY and CDR2 is SMNVEV (reference sequence).